This entry lists 20 T cell receptor beta chains sequenced from one sample in a study of T cells after yellow fever vaccination. TCRdb reprocessed the 5' RACE reads via MiXCR and lists one record per CDR3 protein. The profile covers 25,000 to 30,000 distinct CDR3 sequences, with less than 6.5% appearing a single time and roughly two fifths taken by the ten largest. Here the sequenced sample was CD8+ T cells sorted from PBMCs, taken 10 days after the yellow fever booster vaccination. Receptor source: a man aged 25-45 years who received the YFV17D yellow fever vaccine.

The rearrangement joins TRBV9 to TRBJ2-3; D is uncertain. The CDR3 contains 19 residues. CDR1 is SGDLS and CDR2 is YYNGEE in the germline V gene. The V and J ends lost 3 bases and 0 bases respectively, with 23 bases between them. The CDR3 spells CASSDPKVRGRPSTDTQYF. CDR3 in DNA: TGTGCCAGCAGCGACCCAAAGGTGCGTGGACGCCCTAGCACAGATACGCAGTATTTT.

This clonotype was counted many times. V and J are TRBV18 and TRBJ2-7; tentative D call: TRBD2 (6 bases). The ends were cut back, 1 base at V and 4 bases at J, with 8 bases in the middle. Germline V gives CDR1 KGHSH, CDR2 LQKENI. This CDR3 comprises 13 residues. The DNA for the CDR3 is TGTGCCAGCTCACCACGGGAGGTGTACGAGCAGTACTTC. Protein: CASSPREVYEQYF.

This clonotype occurred many times. The chain uses TRBV20-1 and TRBJ2-2, with D perhaps matching TRBD1 (5 bases). Germline values: CDR1 DFQATT, CDR2 SNEGSKA (reference sequence). This CDR3 spans 13 amino acids. The V gene lost 4 bases and the J gene lost 1 base, with 7 bases spanning the gap. CDR3 region: CSATTGNTGELFF. The CDR3 region has the DNA TGCAGTGCTACCACAGGGAACACCGGGGAGCTGTTTTTT.

There are many counts of this clonotype. This sequence joins TRBV29-1 and TRBJ2-2; the D gene is possibly TRBD2 (5 bases). The CDR3 spans 11 residues. Germline assignment: CDR1 SQVTM and CDR2 ANQGSEA. The ends were cut back, 4 bases at V and 7 bases at J, with 7 bases in the middle. CDR3 amino acids: CSVGGSGELFF. CDR3 in DNA: TGCAGCGTTGGTGGGAGCGGGGAGCTGTTTTTT.

This clonotype turned up a few times. The rearrangement joins TRBV9 to TRBJ2-7; D not certain. The CDR3 is 13 residues long. The V end lost 4 bases, the J end lost 2 bases, and 10 bases lay between the germline ends. Germline assignment: CDR1 SGDLS and CDR2 YYNGEE. The CDR3 protein is CASSSALTYEQYF. The CDR3 DNA reads as TGTGCCAGCAGCTCCGCCCTAACCTACGAGCAGTACTTC.

This clonotype came up many times. The chain couples TRBV27 to TRBJ2-1; D possibly corresponds to TRBD1 (5 bases). Germline lookup yields CDR1 MNHEY and CDR2 SMNVEV (reference sequence). Trimming shortened V by 2 bases and J by 7 bases, and 9 bases separated the two germline ends. This CDR3 contains 13 residues. CDR3 sequence (DNA): TGTGCCAGCAGTTTAGCAGGGTTGAATGAGCAGTTCTTC. Translated: CASSLAGLNEQFF.

This clonotype was seen many times. This chain connects TRBV4-3 to TRBJ2-2, with TRBD2 as a possible D gene (7 bases). Trimming left V 4 bases short and J 5 bases short, with 17 bases between. This CDR3 comprises 16 residues. Germline CDR1 reads LGHNA; CDR2 reads YSLEER. CDR3 protein: CASSPRGRDGTGELFF. In DNA form, the CDR3 reads TGCGCCAGCAGCCCGAGGGGGAGGGACGGAACCGGGGAGCTGTTTTTT.

In this sample, this clonotype turned up many times. V usage is TRBV12-5 and J usage is TRBJ1-1; D uncertain. V was shortened by 2 bases and J by 7 bases, with 17 bases between the two germline ends. Germline V lookup: CDR1 LGHNT, CDR2 FRNRAP. CDR3 size: 15 residues. Here the CDR3 reads CASGLPYDEDLEAFF. CDR3 sequence (DNA): TGTGCTAGTGGTTTGCCTTACGACGAAGACCTTGAAGCTTTCTTT.

This clonotype was picked up many times. V gene TRBV27 combines with J gene TRBJ2-7; 9 positions agree with TRBD1. Germline CDR1 MNHEY, CDR2 SMNVEV (reference sequence). Trimming took 6 bases from V and 3 from J; bases not matched to a gene: 9. This CDR3 contains 15 residues. CDR3 in amino acids: CASSPLETGGYEQYF. In DNA form, the CDR3 reads TGTGCCAGCAGCCCTCTGGAGACAGGGGGCTACGAGCAGTACTTC.

This clonotype was counted many times. CDR3 in DNA: TGCGCCAGCAGCCGCGGACTAGCGGGATTCCATGAGCAGTTCTTC. Its translation is CASSRGLAGFHEQFF. V is TRBV4-3 and J is TRBJ2-1; TRBD2 aligns across 12 bases. V shed 4 bases, J shed 8 bases, and the junction held 6 bases outside the gene matches. The CDR3 has 15 residues. Per germline, CDR1 LGHNA and CDR2 YSLEER.

This clonotype was observed many times. One end of the junction is discordant with germline, which a read error may explain. The chain is built from TRBV7-2 and TRBJ2-1; 9 bases are shared with TRBD2. CDR3 length: 11 residues. Germline V gene sequence: CDR1 SGHTA, CDR2 FQGNSA. The CDR3 DNA reads as TGTGCCAGCAGCTCGGGACTAGCCCGTGTCTTC. Encoded protein: CASSSGLARVF.

This clonotype was seen more than once but under ten times. Since the CDR3 does not end with the conserved phenylalanine or tryptophan, this likely comes from a read error. Because the CDR3's place on the DNA is in doubt, the DNA is left out and the CDR3 is given as listed by TCRdb. V gene TRBV28 combines with J gene TRBJ1-4; TRBD1, the table's D call, lacks a check against the DNA. CDR1 and CDR2 from the germline V gene are MDHEN and SYDVKM. The CDR3 region is 14 residues in length, termini included. This CDR3 is CASSTRDRVRPSAI.

This clonotype was observed at least ten times. The chain links TRBV30 to TRBJ2-3, with TRBD2 matching 8 bases. In germline, CDR1 is GTSNPN, CDR2 SVGIG (reference sequence). V lost 7 bases and J lost 2; bases outside the gene matches: 2. This CDR3 spans 12 amino acids. The CDR3 here is CAFSGATDTQYF. Here the CDR3 DNA reads TGTGCCTTTAGCGGGGCCACAGATACGCAGTATTTT.

This clonotype was seen at least ten times. CDR3 coding DNA: TGTGCCACCAGTGACAGGTACGAGCAGTACTTC. Translation gives CATSDRYEQYF. The J gene is TRBJ2-7, the V gene TRBV24-1; no firm D call. Looked up from germline, CDR1 is KGHDR and CDR2 is SFDVKD. The CDR3 is made up of 11 amino acids. The V end lost 4 bases, the J end lost 4 bases, and 4 bases lay between the germline ends.

In its sample, this clonotype was seen many times. This chain connects TRBV11-2 to TRBJ2-1; maybe TRBD1 (5 bases). This CDR3 spans 13 amino acids. The V end was cut by 6 bases, the J end by 10 bases, with 16 bases between. Germline CDR1 SGHAT, CDR2 FQNNGV. The CDR3 DNA sequence: TGTGCCAGCAGTCTTACCCACACAGGAGAGCAGTTCTTC. Residues: CASSLTHTGEQFF.

This clonotype was counted many times. The V and J genes are TRBV19 and TRBJ2-1, with D perhaps matching TRBD2 (5 bases). This CDR3 comprises 15 residues. V lost 2 bases, J lost 2 bases, and 10 bases lay in between. Germline assignment: CDR1 LNHDA and CDR2 SQIVND (reference sequence). CDR3 in DNA: TGTGCCAGTAGTATAATCCCCGGGGCCTACAATGAGCAGTTCTTC. It codes for CASSIIPGAYNEQFF.

This clonotype has at least ten counts. The chain has TRBV6-2 or TRBV6-3 and TRBJ2-2, with no clear D. The ends were cut back, 0 bases at V and 5 bases at J, with 7 bases in the middle. The CDR3 contains 14 residues. CDR1 and CDR2 from the germline V gene are MNHEY and SVGEGT. The CDR3 region is CASSYSSGTGELFF. CDR3 in DNA: TGTGCCAGCAGTTACTCGTCTGGGACCGGGGAGCTGTTTTTT.

This clonotype was seen ten or more times. J is TRBJ2-1 and V is TRBV6-5; D ambiguous. CDR1 is MNHEY and CDR2 is SVGAGI in the germline V gene. The CDR3 is 14 amino acids. The V and J ends lost 0 bases and 4 bases respectively, with 7 bases between them. The CDR3 DNA reads TGTGCCAGCAGTTACTCACCAGGTTACAATGAGCAGTTCTTC. Its translation is CASSYSPGYNEQFF.

This clonotype was counted at least ten times. The J gene is TRBJ2-7, the V gene TRBV7-9, with TRBD1 matching 8 bases. CDR3 length equals 15 residues. Trimming cost V 5 bases and J 4 bases; bases outside gene matches: 10. CDR1 and CDR2 from the germline V gene are SEHNR and FQNEAQ (reference sequence). CDR3 in amino acids: CASSPAGQGLYEQYF. CDR3 in DNA: TGTGCCAGCAGCCCTGCCGGACAGGGCTTGTACGAGCAGTACTTC.

This clonotype was detected many times. This rearrangement joins TRBV20-1 to TRBJ2-7; D gene uncertain. The germline CDR1 and CDR2 sequences are DFQATT and SNEGSKA (reference sequence). CDR3 length: 15 residues. With 6 bases removed from V and 0 bases from J, the gap between germline ends came to 18 bases. The DNA of the CDR3 is TGCAGTGCGCCACAACCGCCCTCTAGCTCCTACGAGCAGTACTTC. The encoded protein is CSAPQPPSSSYEQYF.